Detailed here is one T cell receptor beta chain. Its recognized antigen is unknown. Base qualities are not recorded, but no much larger clone differs from it by a single base. CDR1 and CDR2, per the germline V gene (reference sequence), are LNHDA and SQIVND. The CDR3 measures 15 amino acids from cysteine to phenylalanine. Only the CDR3 portion is preserved as DNA: 45 bases, with reading frame beginning at the first base. After removal of 7 bases from V and 7 bases from J, the junction retains 11 bases not matched to a gene. All donors were healthy Caucasians. Library preparation employed 5' RACE. Sequencer: Illumina HiSeq 2000. Template switching introduced a universal primer binding site; the final cDNA contained a unique molecular identifier, enabling accurate counting of TCR cDNA molecules. First-strand cDNA for TCR alpha and beta chains was synthesized from specific primers in the conserved constant-segment region. To control for contamination, each cDNA library was double barcoded with a SMART-Mk sample barcode plus Illumina barcodes. TruSeq adapter sequences along with Illumina sample barcodes were introduced in two successive PCR steps. The Illumina HiSeq platform was used with custom primers to sequence TCR alpha and beta cDNA libraries. As for the authors' bioinformatics: MiGEC processed the raw reads to extract unique molecular identifiers, while MiXCR was used to determine the CDR3 positions. For each individual, recombination models were inferred using an EM algorithm with the repgenHMM and IGoR tools. Shared clonotypes were analyzed with the tcR package in R, and sharing was normalized by the product of cloneset sizes. To study raw recombination without the effects of thymic and clonal selection, out-of-frame nonproductive sequences were analyzed. TCRdb trimmed the raw reads at Q25, called clones with MiXCR and kept productive beta chains. Merged by CDR3 protein, the rows form single entries marked with the most common genes and DNA. The V and J calls shown here were made by TCRdb, not taken from the authors' results. This sample holds 1.5 million to 2 million distinct CDR3 sequences; about 31% were observed only once. 0.27% of the sample lies in the top ten.

The record originates from a study of identical twins (dated by TCRdb to the mid-2010s). Regarding the research as a whole: To test whether fetal clonotypes persist, the study used deep sequencing on TCR alpha and beta repertoires from monozygotic twins, unrelated adults of various ages, and cord blood. To rule out contamination, replicate twin experiments were performed at different times with different library preparation protocols.

Broader findings and caveats from the paper: Compared with coincidental sharing between unrelated individuals, out-of-frame TCR alpha sequences shared between twins had an excess of sequences with low generation probability. The excess sharing between twins in beta out-of-frame sequences was weaker because fewer shared sequences reduced the signal-to-noise ratio. Recombination models systematically underestimated out-of-frame TCR alpha sharing in monozygotic twins but agreed with sharing between unrelated individuals. Because the same donors could not be followed over many years, the conclusions relied on cross-sectional statistical analysis. Abundant cord blood beta clonotypes carried fewer insertions; young adult naive repertoires showed a weaker similar trend, while memory repertoires showed none. Zero-insertion analyses could be partly confounded by invariant T cells such as MAIT and iNKT, though diverse VJ usage argued against such confounding for most clonotypes.

The TCR comes from a newborn girl in good health. The chain is assembled from TRBV19 and TRBJ2-1; 9 middle bases align to TRBD1. Sequencing was carried out using cord blood. The nucleotide sequence reads TGTGCCAGTACCATGTCCGGGACAGGGTTGAATGAGCAGTTCTTC. This yields the protein CASTMSGTGLNEQFF.